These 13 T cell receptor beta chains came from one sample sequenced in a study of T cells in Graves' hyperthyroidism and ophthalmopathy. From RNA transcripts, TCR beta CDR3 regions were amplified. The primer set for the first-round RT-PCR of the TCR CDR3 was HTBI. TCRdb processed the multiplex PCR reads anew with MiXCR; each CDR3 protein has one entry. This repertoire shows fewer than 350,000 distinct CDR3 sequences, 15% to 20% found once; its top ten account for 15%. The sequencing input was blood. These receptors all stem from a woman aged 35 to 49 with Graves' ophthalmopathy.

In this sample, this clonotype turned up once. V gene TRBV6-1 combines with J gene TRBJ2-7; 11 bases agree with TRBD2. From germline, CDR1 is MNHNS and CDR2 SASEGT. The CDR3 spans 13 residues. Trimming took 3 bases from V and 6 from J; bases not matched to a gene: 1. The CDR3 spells CASSDGTSGEQYF. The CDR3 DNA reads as TGTGCCAGCAGTGATGGGACTAGCGGCGAGCAGTACTTC.

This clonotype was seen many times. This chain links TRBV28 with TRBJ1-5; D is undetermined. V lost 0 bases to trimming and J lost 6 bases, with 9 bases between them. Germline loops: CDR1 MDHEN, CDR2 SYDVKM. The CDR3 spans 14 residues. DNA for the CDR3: TGTGCCAGCAGTTTATGGGGGATTAGTCAGCCCCAGCATTTT. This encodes CASSLWGISQPQHF.

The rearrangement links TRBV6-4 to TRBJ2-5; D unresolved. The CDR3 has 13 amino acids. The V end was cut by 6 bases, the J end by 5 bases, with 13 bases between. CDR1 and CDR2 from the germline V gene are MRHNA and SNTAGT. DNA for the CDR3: TGTGCCAGCAGATCAGGTGGGCTGGAGACCCAGTACTTC. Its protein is CASRSGGLETQYF.

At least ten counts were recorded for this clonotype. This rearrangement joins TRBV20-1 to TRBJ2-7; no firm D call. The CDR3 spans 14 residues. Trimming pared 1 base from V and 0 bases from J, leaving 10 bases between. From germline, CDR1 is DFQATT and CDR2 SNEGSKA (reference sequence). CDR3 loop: CSARGGENSYEQYF. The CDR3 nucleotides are TGCAGTGCTAGAGGTGGGGAAAACTCCTACGAGCAGTACTTC.

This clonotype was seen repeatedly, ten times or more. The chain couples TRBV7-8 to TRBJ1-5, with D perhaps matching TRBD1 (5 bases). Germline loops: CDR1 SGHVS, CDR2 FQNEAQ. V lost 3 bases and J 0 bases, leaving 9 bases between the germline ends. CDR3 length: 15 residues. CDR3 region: CASSFSRVSNQPQHF. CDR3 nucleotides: TGTGCCAGCAGCTTTAGCAGGGTTAGCAATCAGCCCCAGCATTTT.

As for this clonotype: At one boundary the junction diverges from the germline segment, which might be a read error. DNA for the CDR3: TGCGCCAGCAGCTTGTACCAGACTACTGAAGCTCTCTTT. Its translation: CASSLYQTTEALF. The gene calls are TRBV5-1 and TRBJ1-1, with D unclear. Germline CDR1 reads SGHRS; CDR2 reads YFSETQ. The CDR3 contains 13 residues.

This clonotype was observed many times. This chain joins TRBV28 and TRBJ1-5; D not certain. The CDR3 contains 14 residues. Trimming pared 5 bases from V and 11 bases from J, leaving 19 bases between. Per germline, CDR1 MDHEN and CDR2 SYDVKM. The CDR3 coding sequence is TGTGCCAGCAGTCCCTTCTCTTCACCCTTGGCCCAGCATTTT. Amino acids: CASSPFSSPLAQHF.

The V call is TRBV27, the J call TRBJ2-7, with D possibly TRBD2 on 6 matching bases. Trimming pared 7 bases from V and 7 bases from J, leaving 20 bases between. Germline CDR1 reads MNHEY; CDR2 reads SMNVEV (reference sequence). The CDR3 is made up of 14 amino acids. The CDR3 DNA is TGTGCCAGCACAACACTAGCCCCCTCGGGAGAGCAGTACTTC. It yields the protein CASTTLAPSGEQYF.

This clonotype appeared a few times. In nucleotides, the CDR3 is TGTGCCTGGAGTGGATCGCAGGGCTATGGCTACACCTTC. It yields the protein CAWSGSQGYGYTF. The rearrangement uses TRBV30 and TRBJ1-2; tentative D call: TRBD1 (5 bases). The CDR3 extends over 13 amino acids. V was clipped by 1 base and J by 4 bases, with 10 bases between them. Germline V gene data show CDR1 as GTSNPN and CDR2 as SVGIG (reference sequence). Filled out from reference TRBV30 and TRBJ1-2, the complete variable domain reads SQTIHQWPATLVQPVGSPLSLECTVEGTSNPNLYWYRQAAGRGLQLLFYSVGIGQISSEVPQNLSASRPQDRQFILSSKKLLLSDSGFYLCAWSGSQGYGYTFGSGTRLTVV.

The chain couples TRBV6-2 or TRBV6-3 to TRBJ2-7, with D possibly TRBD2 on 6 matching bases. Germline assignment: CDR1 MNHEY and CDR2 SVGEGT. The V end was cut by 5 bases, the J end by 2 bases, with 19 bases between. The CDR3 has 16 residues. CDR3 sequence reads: CASSPGPAEGPYEQYF. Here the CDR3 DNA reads TGTGCCAGCAGTCCAGGACCCGCGGAGGGCCCCTACGAGCAGTACTTC.

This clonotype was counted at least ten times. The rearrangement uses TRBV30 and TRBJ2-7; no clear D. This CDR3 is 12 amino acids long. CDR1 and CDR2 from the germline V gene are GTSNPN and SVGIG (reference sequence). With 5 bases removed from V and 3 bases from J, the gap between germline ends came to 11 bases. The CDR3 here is CAWRKQNYEQYF. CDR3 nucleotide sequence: TGTGCCTGGCGCAAACAGAACTACGAGCAGTACTTC.

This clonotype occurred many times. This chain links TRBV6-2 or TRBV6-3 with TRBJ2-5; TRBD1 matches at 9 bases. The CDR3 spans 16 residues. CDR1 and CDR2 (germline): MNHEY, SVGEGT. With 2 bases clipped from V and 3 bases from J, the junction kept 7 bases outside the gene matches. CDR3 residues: CASSYGNRGLKETQYF. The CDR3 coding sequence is TGTGCCAGCAGTTACGGGAACAGGGGGCTAAAAGAGACCCAGTACTTC.

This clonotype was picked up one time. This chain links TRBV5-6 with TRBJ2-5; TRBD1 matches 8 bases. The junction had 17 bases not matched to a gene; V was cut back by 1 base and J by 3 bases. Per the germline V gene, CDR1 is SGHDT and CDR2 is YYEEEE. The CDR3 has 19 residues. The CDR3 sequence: CASSLYLDRARKLEETQYF. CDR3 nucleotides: TGTGCCAGCAGCTTGTATTTGGACAGGGCCCGGAAACTCGAAGAGACCCAGTACTTC. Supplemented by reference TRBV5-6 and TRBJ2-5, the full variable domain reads DAGVTQSPTHLIKTRGQQVTLRCSPKSGHDTVSWYQQALGQGPQFIFQYYEEEERQRGNFPDRFSGHQFPNYSSELNVNALLLGDSALYLCASSLYLDRARKLEETQYFGPGTRLLVL.